This entry concerns a single T cell receptor (beta chain). The antigen it binds to is not known. Per-base qualities were not stored, and no clone one base away is much larger. The cohort was made up of roughly 670 healthy bone marrow donors. All cohort members were sampled while nominally healthy, although unrecorded immune exposures were likely present. The donor tested CMV seronegative and was one of the 352 seronegative cohort members. Each donor provided a peripheral blood sample, and peripheral blood mononuclear cells were used for TCR beta sequencing. Genomic DNA extraction from the blood cell samples was performed with the Qiagen DNeasy Blood Extraction Kit. The data were obtained in a study of cytomegalovirus exposure and HLA in healthy donors (dated by TCRdb to 2016 to 2017). Regarding the study in general: An earlier analysis of approximately 640 of the donors reported approximately 300 Gb of sequence data and 100 million to 140 million unique TCR beta sequences from 150 million to 200 million T cells. An early release covering roughly 600 HLA-typed donors comprised about 300 gigabases of sequencing data and roughly 85 million unique TCR sequences. The genetic ancestry cluster associated with self-reported Caucasian donors included around 76% of the approximately 400 genotyped donors. The aim of the study was to test whether cataloging public T cell receptors could identify signatures of past pathogen exposure. Using immunosequencing, the study profiled T cell repertoires from 666 subjects and related those repertoires to cytomegalovirus serostatus. Along with the roughly 610-subject first cohort, a separate validation cohort of over a hundred different subjects was used. The study combined high-throughput TCR immunosequencing, statistical association of individual TCRs with disease status, and machine learning to predict cytomegalovirus infection status. In a later analysis, previously published TCR beta repertoires from fewer than 750 donors were re-analyzed and high-resolution HLA genotyping was added so that TCR occurrence patterns could be studied. Rather than using new phenotypic data, the later analysis identified candidate immune exposures from TCR beta sequences and from how often those sequences occurred across donors. An earlier analysis of some 500 of the donors used high-throughput TCR beta sequencing to judge whether each TCR beta V gene segment behaved as functional or pseudogenic. Alongside the repertoire data, information on donor age, sex, ethnicity and CMV serostatus was compiled. A later genetic analysis used genome-wide SNP genotypes for about 65% of the 666 donors, treating that subset as a discovery cohort. Every discovery cohort repertoire had been produced on one sequencing platform. HLA typing included class I and class II loci at four-digit resolution. Typing coverage varied by locus: about 629-630 donors for A, B, C, DRB1 and DQB1; under 550 for DQA1; 600 to 610 for DPA1; approximately 450 for DPB1. Several DR-DQ haplotypes were treated as single units for association and clustering because of strong linkage in the cohort. On average, around 230,000 unique TCR beta nucleotide sequences were sequenced per donor among some 420 genotyped donors of the cohort, with around 19% of those sequences being non-productive.

The library was obtained by the immunoSEQ multiplex PCR assay. The multiplex PCR relied on a mix of 60 forward primers for TCR Vbeta segments and 13 reverse primers for TCR Jbeta segments. The CDR3 region of rearranged TCR beta genes was amplified from genomic DNA with a multiplex PCR assay. The amplified TCR beta libraries were sequenced on the Illumina HiSeq System as 87-base-pair reads. The authors processed their data as follows. A later analysis tallied 75 million to 95 million unique TCR beta chains across the 660 or so repertoires, and roughly 11 million of those chains were shared by two or more donors. Raw reads were error-corrected and collapsed into unique sequences with a nearest-neighbor algorithm that merged closely related sequences to remove PCR and sequencing errors. V, D and J gene segments were assigned by aligning CDR3 sequences to IMGT reference sequences. For a sequence to be retained, a match of at least six nucleotides was required to both a V gene segment and a J gene segment. Rearrangements were called productive when the CDR3 lacked stop codons and stayed in frame with V and J; all others were non-productive. Following IMGT convention, CDR3 was defined as the stretch from the second conserved V-encoded cysteine to the conserved J-encoded phenylalanine. In an earlier analysis of roughly 580 of the donors, sequences lacking an unambiguous match to a single V gene segment were excluded. In an earlier analysis of several hundred of the donors, V segments were called functional above 56.7% productive rearrangements and were called segregating when the between-donor standard deviation exceeded 5%. A statistical classification framework was built for diagnosing cytomegalovirus status from the catalog of TCR beta chain sequences. In a later analysis, V and J genes were assigned by comparing TCR nucleotide sequences against IMGT/GENE-DB human TR gene sequences. The TCRdist pipeline was used in a later analysis to assign CDR3 sequences and most-parsimonious VDJ recombination scenarios. A later analysis defined each TCR beta chain by its CDR3 amino acid sequence plus V-gene family, and excluded reads lacking a unique V-gene family. In a later analysis, around 600 highly shared, low-generation-probability nucleotide sequences were removed to address suspected cross-contamination and a sequencing artifact. A later analysis calculated a clonal expansion index for each public chain from normalized within-repertoire ranks of inferred template counts. In a later analysis, generation probabilities were computed with a VDJ recombination model fitted to out-of-frame rearrangements, and the resulting probabilities were checked against IGoR. In a later analysis, hypergeometric tests were used to score TCR-TCR, TCR-HLA and TCR-CMV co-occurrence, with a repertoire-size bias correction applied to TCR pairs. A later analysis estimated false discovery rates by permuting HLA or CMV assignments 20 times. A later analysis grouped co-occurring TCRs with DBSCAN, adding TCRdist sequence similarity when clustering within HLA-allele-positive subsets. Repertoires with fewer than 30,000 or more than 120,000 public chains, plus five repertoires with anomalous nucleotide sharing, were excluded from co-occurrence clustering. TCRdb limited this immuneACCESS table to in-frame rearrangements with V and J called. A share of clones is missing; checked studies link under half to unresolved V genes, and the rest is unexplained. Clone size and the V and J calls come from that table; the DNA yielded D and trimming. The table for this sample lists about 130,000 clones; around 77% of them were counted only once. The biggest ten clones account for about 1.3% of the sample.

For CDR1 and CDR2, the germline V gene lists SGDLS and YYNGEE. V sheds 2 bases and J sheds 4 bases, leaving 12 bases between their ends. Spanning cysteine to phenylalanine, the CDR3 consists of 15 amino acids. Kept here is only the CDR3 DNA, which spans 45 bases and is read in frame from base 1. What the research found in general, with its limitations: V-gene and J-gene trimming of TCR beta chains was associated with a missense DCLRE1C variant in a later genetic analysis, and the association was replicated in an independent cohort. A further reported finding was that TCR beta sequences accurately predicted the HLA-A and HLA-B alleles for most subjects in the first cohort. A later analysis reported that several top co-occurrence clusters appeared linked to parvovirus B19, influenza, CMV and Epstein-Barr virus. At a false discovery rate of 0.05, a later analysis linked 16,951 TCR beta sequences to specific HLA alleles. Most CMV-associated TCR beta chains appeared to be HLA-restricted in a later analysis, and the HLA associations seemed to be driven largely by CMV exposure. Three of the identified cytomegalovirus-associated TCR beta chains were confirmed in vitro to be specific for cytomegalovirus antigens. According to a later genetic analysis, donors in an Asian-associated ancestry cluster had fewer N-insertions in productive TCRs than the roughly 670-donor mean. In a later analysis, TCR association rates were found to vary across HLA loci, with the most associated TCRs seen for DRB1 alleles and the fewest for HLA-C alleles. Immune exposure information for the cohort was limited to CMV serostatus. Most TCR sequences were seen in very few donors, while some public TCRs were found in many individuals. Compared with equally common non-associated chains, HLA-associated TCR beta chains in a later analysis were more clonally expanded and had lower generation probabilities. The presence/absence analyses assumed that sequencing depth was roughly uniform across donors, and that assumption may not be true. The sequencing pipeline was judged likely to have produced a cluster of highly shared sequence variants as a technical artifact. Because some donors lacked HLA typing at each locus, the association tests relied only on the typed subset. Because counts were too low, 15 to 20 rarely observed V segments, including chromosome 9 orphons, were excluded from the earlier analysis of a few hundred of the donors. In an earlier analysis of approximately 590 of the donors, most TCR beta V segments were observed in productive rearrangements about 90% or about 30% of the time, broadly matching IMGT annotations. The authors suggested that the approach could potentially be extended to other disease states and immunological phenotypes. A total of 150 to 200 TCR beta chains were listed by the study as associated with cytomegalovirus. Correlated functional status among segregating V segments might be attributable to linkage disequilibrium, but an unknown experimental factor could not be ruled out. Strong co-occurrence of HLA alleles, especially DR and DQ, made assigning TCR associations to individual alleles difficult. Some IMGT-functional V segments, including TRBV6-2 and TRBV6-3, could not be distinguished by the 87-base-pair reads and were therefore excluded. The cohort was sequenced for TCR beta chains only, and without alpha or paired-chain data the features that could be detected were limited. The classifier was reported to diagnose cytomegalovirus status with high specificity and sensitivity in both the original cohort and the validation cohort.

The rearrangement combines TRBV9 with TRBJ2-2; TRBD1 might be the D gene, on 6 matching bases. The TCR sequence derives from a man aged 45 to 65 in good health and CMV-seronegative. Sample: PBMCs. CDR3 protein: CASSVEGDFTGELFF. Here is the DNA: TGTGCCAGCAGCGTTGAGGGGGATTTCACCGGGGAGCTGTTTTTT.